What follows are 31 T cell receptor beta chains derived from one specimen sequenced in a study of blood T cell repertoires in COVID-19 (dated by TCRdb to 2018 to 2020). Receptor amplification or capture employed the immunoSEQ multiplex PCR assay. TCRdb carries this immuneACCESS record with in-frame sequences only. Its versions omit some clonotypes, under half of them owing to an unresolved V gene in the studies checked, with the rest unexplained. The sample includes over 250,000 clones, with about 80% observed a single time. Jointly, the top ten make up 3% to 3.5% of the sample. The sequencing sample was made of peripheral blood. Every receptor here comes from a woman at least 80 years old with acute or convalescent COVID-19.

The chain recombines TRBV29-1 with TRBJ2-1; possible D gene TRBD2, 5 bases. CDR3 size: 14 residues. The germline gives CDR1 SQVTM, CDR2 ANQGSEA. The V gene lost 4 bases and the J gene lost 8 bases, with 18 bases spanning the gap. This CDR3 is CSVGSRGSGYEQFF. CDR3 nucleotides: TGCAGCGTTGGGTCCCGGGGATCGGGCTATGAGCAGTTCTTC.

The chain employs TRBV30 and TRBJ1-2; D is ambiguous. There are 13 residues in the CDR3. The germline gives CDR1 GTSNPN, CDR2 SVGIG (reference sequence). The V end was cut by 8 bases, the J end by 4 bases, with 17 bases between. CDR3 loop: CAQDTSYGYGYTF. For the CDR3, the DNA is TGTGCCCAGGATACGAGCTATGGCTATGGCTACACCTTC.

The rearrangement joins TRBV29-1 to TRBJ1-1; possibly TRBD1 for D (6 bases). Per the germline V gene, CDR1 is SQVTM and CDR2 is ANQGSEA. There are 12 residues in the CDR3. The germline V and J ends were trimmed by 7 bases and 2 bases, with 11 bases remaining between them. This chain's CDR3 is CSALTGNTEAFF. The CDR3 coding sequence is TGCAGCGCCTTGACAGGAAACACTGAAGCTTTCTTT.

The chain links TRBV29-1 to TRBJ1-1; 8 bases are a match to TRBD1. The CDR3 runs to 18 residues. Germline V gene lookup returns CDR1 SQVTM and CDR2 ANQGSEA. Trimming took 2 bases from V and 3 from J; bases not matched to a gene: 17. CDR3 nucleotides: TGCAGCGTTGAACACCCTCCCGGGACAGGCCGCCGGGACACTGAAGCTTTCTTT. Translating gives CSVEHPPGTGRRDTEAFF.

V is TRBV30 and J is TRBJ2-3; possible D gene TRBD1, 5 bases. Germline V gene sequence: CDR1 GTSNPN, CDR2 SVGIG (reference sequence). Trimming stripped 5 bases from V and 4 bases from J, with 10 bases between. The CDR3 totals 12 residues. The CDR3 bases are TGTGCCTGGGCTCTAGGGGCAGATACGCAGTATTTT. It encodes CAWALGADTQYF.

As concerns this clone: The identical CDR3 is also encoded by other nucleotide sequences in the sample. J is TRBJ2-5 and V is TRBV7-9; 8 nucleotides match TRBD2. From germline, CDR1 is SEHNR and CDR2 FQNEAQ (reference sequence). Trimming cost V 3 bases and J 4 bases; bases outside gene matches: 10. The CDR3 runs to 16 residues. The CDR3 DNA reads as TGTGCCAGCAGCTTCCCCAGCGGGGGAGGCGGAGAGACCCAGTACTTC. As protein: CASSFPSGGGGETQYF.

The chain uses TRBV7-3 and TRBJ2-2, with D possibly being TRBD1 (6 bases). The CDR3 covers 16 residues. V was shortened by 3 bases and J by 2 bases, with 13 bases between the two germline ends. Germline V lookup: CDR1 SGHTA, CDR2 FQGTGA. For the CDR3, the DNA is TGTGCCAGCAGCTTCCATGGGGGCAGTAACACCGGGGAGCTGTTTTTT. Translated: CASSFHGGSNTGELFF.

For the CDR3, the DNA is TGTGCCAGCAGTGACCTGGGCAAGATGGCTTTCTTT. It yields the protein CASSDLGKMAFF. J is TRBJ1-1 and V is TRBV6-1; no reliable D call. The CDR3 extends over 12 amino acids. Germline values: CDR1 MNHNS, CDR2 SASEGT. Trimming cost V 3 bases and J 11 bases, with 13 bases left between them.

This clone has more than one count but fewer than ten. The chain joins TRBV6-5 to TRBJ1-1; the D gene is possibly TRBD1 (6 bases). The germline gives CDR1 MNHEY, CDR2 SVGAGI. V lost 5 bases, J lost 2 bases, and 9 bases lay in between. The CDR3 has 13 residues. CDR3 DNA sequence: TGTGCCAGCAGTAGGGGGGGAAACACTGAAGCTTTCTTT. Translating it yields CASSRGGNTEAFF.

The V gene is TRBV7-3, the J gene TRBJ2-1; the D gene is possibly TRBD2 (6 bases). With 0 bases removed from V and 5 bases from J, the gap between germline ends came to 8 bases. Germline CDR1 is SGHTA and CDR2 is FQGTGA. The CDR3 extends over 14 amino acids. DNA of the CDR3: TGTGCCAGCAGCTTAACGGGGGGAGACAATGAGCAGTTCTTC. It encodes CASSLTGGDNEQFF.

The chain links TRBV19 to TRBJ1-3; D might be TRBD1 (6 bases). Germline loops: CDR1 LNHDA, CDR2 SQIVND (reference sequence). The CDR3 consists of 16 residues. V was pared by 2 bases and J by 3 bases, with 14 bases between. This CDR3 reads CASSIRSGAIGNTIYF. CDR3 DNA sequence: TGTGCCAGTAGTATAAGATCAGGGGCGATTGGAAACACCATATATTTT.

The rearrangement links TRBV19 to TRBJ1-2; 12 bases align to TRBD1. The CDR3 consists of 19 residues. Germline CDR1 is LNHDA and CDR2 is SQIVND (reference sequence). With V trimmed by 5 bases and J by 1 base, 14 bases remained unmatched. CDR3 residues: CASSSQTGTGGAFNYGYTF. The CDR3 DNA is TGTGCCAGTAGTTCACAGACCGGGACAGGGGGCGCATTTAACTATGGCTACACCTTC.

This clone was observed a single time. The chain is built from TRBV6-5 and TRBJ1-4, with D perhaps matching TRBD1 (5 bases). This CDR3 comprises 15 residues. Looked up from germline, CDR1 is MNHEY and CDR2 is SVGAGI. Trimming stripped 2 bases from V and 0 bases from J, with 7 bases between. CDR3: CASSYQGATNEKLFF. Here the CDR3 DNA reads TGTGCCAGCAGTTACCAAGGGGCAACTAATGAAAAACTGTTTTTT.

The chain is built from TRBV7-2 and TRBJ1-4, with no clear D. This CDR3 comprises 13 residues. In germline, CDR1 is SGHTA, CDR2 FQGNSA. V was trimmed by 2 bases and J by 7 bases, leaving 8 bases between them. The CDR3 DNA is TGTGCCAGCAGCTTATCCGGAGGTGAAAAACTGTTTTTT. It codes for CASSLSGGEKLFF.

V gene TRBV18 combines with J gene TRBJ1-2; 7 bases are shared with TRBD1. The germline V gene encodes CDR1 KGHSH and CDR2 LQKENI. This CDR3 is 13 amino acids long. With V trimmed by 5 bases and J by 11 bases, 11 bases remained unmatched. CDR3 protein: CASSSTGWKVYTF. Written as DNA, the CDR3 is TGTGCCAGCTCATCGACAGGGTGGAAGGTGTACACCTTC.

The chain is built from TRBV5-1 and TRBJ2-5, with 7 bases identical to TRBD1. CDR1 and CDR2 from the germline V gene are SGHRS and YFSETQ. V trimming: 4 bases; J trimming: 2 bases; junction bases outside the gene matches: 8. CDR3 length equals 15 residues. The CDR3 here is CASSEGQILQETQYF. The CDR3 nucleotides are TGCGCCAGCAGCGAGGGACAGATTCTACAAGAGACCCAGTACTTC.

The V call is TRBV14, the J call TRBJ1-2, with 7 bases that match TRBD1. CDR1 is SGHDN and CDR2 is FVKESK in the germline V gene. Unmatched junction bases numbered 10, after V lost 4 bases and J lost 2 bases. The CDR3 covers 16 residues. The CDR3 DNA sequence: TGTGCCAGCAGCCCCCTCGGACAGGTTTCAAACTATGGCTACACCTTC. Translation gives CASSPLGQVSNYGYTF.

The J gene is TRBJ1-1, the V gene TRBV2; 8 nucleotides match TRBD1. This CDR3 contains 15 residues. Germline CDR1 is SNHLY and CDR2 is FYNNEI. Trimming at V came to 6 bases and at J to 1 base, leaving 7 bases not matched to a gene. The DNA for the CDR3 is TGTGCCAGCAGAGGTGGGGACAGGAAGAACACTGAAGCTTTCTTT. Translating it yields CASRGGDRKNTEAFF.

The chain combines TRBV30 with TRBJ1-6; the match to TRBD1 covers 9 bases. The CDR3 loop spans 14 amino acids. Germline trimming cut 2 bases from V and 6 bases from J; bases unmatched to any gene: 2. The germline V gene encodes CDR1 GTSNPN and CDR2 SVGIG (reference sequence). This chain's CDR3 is CAWSRDRVNSPLHF. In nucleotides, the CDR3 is TGTGCCTGGAGTAGGGACAGGGTTAATTCACCCCTCCACTTT. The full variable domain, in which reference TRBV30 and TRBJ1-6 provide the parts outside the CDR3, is SQTIHQWPATLVQPVGSPLSLECTVEGTSNPNLYWYRQAAGRGLQLLFYSVGIGQISSEVPQNLSASRPQDRQFILSSKKLLLSDSGFYLCAWSRDRVNSPLHFGNGTRLTVT.

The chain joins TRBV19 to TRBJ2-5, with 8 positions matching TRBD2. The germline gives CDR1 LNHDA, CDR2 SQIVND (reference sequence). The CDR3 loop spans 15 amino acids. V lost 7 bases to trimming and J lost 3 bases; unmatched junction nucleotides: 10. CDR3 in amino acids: CASTAPGLGEETQYF. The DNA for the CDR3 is TGTGCCAGTACCGCGCCGGGACTAGGCGAAGAGACCCAGTACTTC.

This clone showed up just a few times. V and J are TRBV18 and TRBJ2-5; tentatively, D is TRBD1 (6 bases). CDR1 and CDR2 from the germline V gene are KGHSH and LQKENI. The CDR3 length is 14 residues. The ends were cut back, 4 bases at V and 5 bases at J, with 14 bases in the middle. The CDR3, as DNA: TGTGCCAGCTCACTACAGGGTAGGGAGGAGACCCAGTACTTC. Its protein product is CASSLQGREETQYF.

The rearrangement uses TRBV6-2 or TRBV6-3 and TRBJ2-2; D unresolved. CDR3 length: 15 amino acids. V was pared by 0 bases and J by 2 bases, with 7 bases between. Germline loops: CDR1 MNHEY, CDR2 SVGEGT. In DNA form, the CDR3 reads TGTGCCAGCAGTTACTCGCGGATAAACACCGGGGAGCTGTTTTTT. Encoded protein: CASSYSRINTGELFF.

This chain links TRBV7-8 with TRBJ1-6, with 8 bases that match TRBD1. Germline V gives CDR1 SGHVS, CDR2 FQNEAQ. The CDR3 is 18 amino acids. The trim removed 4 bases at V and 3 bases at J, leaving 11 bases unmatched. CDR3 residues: CASSSDRGPTDYNSPLHF. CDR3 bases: TGTGCCAGCAGCTCCGACAGGGGCCCTACAGACTATAATTCACCCCTCCACTTT.

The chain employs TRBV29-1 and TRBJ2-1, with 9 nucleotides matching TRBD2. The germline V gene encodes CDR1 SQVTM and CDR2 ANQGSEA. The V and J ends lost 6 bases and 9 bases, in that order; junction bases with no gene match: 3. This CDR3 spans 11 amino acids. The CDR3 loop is CSVGLASEQFF. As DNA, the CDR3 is TGCAGCGTGGGACTAGCAAGTGAGCAGTTCTTC.

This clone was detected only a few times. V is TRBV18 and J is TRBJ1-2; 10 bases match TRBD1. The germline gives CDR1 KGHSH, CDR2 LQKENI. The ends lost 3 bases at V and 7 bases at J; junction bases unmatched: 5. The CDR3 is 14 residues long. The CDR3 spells CASSPSRDRGGYTF. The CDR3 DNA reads TGTGCCAGCTCACCGTCAAGGGACAGGGGTGGCTACACCTTC.

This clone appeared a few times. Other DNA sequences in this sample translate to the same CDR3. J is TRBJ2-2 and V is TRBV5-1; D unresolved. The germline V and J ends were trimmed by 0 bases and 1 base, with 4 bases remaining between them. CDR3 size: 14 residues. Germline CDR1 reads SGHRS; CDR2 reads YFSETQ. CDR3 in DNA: TGCGCCAGCAGCTTGGGACAGAACACCGGGGAGCTGTTTTTT. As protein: CASSLGQNTGELFF.

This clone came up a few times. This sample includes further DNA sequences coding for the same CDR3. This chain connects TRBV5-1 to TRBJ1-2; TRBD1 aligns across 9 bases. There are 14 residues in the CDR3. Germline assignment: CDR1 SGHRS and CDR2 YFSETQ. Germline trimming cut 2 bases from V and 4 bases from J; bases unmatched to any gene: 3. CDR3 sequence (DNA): TGCGCCAGCAGCTTAGGGACAGGGACCTATGGCTACACCTTC. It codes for CASSLGTGTYGYTF.

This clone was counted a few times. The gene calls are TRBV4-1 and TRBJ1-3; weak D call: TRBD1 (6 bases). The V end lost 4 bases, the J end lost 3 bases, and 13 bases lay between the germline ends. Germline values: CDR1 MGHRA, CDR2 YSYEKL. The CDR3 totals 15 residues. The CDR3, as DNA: TGCGCCAGCAGCCGATCGACAGGTTATGGAAACACCATATATTTT. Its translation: CASSRSTGYGNTIYF.

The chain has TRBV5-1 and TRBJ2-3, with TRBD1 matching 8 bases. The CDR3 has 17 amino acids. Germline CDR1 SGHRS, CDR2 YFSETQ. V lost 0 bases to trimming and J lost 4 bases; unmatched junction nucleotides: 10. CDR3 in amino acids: CASSLAGTGGLADTQYF. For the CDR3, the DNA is TGCGCCAGCAGCTTGGCTGGTACAGGGGGGTTGGCAGATACGCAGTATTTT.

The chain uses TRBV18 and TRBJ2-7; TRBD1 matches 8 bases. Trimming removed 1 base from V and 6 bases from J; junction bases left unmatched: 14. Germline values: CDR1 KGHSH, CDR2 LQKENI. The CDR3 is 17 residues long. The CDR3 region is CASSPRSLQGAGREQYF. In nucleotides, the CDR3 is TGTGCCAGCTCACCACGCTCCCTTCAGGGGGCCGGACGCGAGCAGTACTTC.

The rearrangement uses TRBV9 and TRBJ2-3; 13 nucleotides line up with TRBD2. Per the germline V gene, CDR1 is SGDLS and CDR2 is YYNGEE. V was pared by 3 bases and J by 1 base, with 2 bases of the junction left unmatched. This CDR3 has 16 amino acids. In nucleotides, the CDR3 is TGTGCCAGCAGCGCAGGGACTAGCGGGGGCACAGATACGCAGTATTTT. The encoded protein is CASSAGTSGGTDTQYF.